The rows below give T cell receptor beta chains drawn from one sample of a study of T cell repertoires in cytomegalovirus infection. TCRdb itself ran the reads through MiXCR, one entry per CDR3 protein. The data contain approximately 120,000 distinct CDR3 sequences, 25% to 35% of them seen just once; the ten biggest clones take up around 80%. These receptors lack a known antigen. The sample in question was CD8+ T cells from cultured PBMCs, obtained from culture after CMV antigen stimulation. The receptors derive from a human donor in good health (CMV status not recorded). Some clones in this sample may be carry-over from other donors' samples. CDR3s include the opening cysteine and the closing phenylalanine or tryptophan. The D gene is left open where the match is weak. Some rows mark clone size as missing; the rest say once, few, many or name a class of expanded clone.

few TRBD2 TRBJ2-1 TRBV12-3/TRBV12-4 TGTGCCAGCAGCTCCGGCGGGGGGTCGAGTGAGCAGTTCTTC CASSSGGGSSEQFF
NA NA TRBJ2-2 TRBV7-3 TGTGCCAGCAGCTTCGGTTTTCCCGGGGAGCTGTTTTTT CASSFGFPGELFF
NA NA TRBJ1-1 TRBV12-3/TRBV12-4 TGTGCCAGCAGCCCCGGGGGAGACGAAGCTTTCTTT CASSPGGDEAFF
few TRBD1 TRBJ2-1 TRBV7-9 TGTGCCAGCAGCTCCGACAGGGGGCATGAGCAGTTCTTC CASSSDRGHEQFF
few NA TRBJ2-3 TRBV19 TGTGCCAGTACCCCCGAGGGGTCCACATTCACAGATACGCAGTATTTT CASTPEGSTFTDTQYF
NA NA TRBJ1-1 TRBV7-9 TGTGCCAGCAGCCCCTGGGGGGACACTGAAGCTTTCTTT CASSPWGDTEAFF
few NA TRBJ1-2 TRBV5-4 TGTGCCAGCAGCTTTAAGGGAATTGACGATGGCTACACCTTC CASSFKGIDDGYTF
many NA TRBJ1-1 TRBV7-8 TGTGCCAGCAGCTTAGGGGTTGAAGCTTTCTTT CASSLGVEAFF
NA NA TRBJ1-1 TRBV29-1 TGCAGCGTTGGGGGGGGCGAGTCTGAAGCTTTCTTT CSVGGGESEAFF
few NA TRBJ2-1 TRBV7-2 TGTGCCAGCAGGCGGTGGTATGAGCAGTTCTTC CASRRWYEQFF
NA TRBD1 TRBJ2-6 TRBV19 TGTGCCAGTAGTCAGACAGGGTACTCTGGGGCCAACGTCCTGACTTTC CASSQTGYSGANVLTF
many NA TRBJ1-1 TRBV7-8 TGTGCCAGCAGCCCGTTGCGGAACACTGAAGCTTTCTTT CASSPLRNTEAFF
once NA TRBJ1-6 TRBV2 TGTGCCAGCAGTGAACACCGGGGACCCGCAGATTCACCCCTCCACTTT CASSEHRGPADSPLHF
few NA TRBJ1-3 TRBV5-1 TGCGCCAGCAGCTTGAATGCCTTCAGCTCTGGAAACACCATATATTTT CASSLNAFSSGNTIYF
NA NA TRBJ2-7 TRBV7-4 TGTGCCGGCAGCCCGGCCCGAGGCCAGGGTAACGAGCAGTACTTC CAGSPARGQGNEQYF
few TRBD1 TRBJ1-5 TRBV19 TGTGCCAGTAGAACTACAGGGGGGAGCAATCAGCCCCAGCATTTT CASRTTGGSNQPQHF
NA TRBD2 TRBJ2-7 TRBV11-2 TGTGCCAGCAGCTTAAGTAGCGGGGGGGCTTACGAGCAGTACTTC CASSLSSGGAYEQYF
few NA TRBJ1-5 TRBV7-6 TGTGCCAGCAGCTTAAGGGCAGGGCCGAATCAGCCCCAGCATTTT CASSLRAGPNQPQHF
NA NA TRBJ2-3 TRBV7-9 TGTGCCAGCAGCCCCCATAGCCTATCGACAGATACGCAGTATTTT CASSPHSLSTDTQYF
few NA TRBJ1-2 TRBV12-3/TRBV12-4 TGTGCCAGCAGTCGAGGGTATGGCTACACCTTC CASSRGYGYTF
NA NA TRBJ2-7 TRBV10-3 TGTGCCATCAGTGAGGGAGGGAACGAGCAGTACTTC CAISEGGNEQYF
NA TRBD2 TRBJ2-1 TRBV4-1 TGCGCCAGCAGCCAAGGGTCCGGGACTAGCGGGGGGCCCGGCTCCTACAATGAGCAGTTCTTC CASSQGSGTSGGPGSYNEQFF
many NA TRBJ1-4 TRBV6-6 TGTGCCAGCAGTTACGGGTGGGAAAAACTGTTTTTT CASSYGWEKLFF
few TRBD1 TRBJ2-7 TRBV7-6 TGTGCCAGCAGCGCCGGGACAGGGATTTACGAGCAGTACTTC CASSAGTGIYEQYF
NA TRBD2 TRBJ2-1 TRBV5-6 TGTGCCAGCAGCGGGGGACTAGCGAACAATGAGCAGTTCTTC CASSGGLANNEQFF
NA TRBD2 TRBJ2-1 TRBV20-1 TGCAGTGCTAAGGCTAGCGGGGGGACTTCTAGCTCCTACAATGAGCAGTTCTTC CSAKASGGTSSSYNEQFF
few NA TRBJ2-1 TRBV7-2 TGTGCCAGCAGACGACAGGGAGGCAATGAGCAGTTCTTC CASRRQGGNEQFF
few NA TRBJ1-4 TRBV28 TGTGCCAGCAGTTTAACGACAGGTCCTAATGAAAAACTGTTTTTT CASSLTTGPNEKLFF
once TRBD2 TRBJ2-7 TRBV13 TGTGCCAGCAGCTTAGGCCAAGTTGGGGAGGGGTACGAGCAGTACTTC CASSLGQVGEGYEQYF
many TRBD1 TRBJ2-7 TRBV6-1 TGTGCCGGGACAGGGAGCTCCTACGAGCAGTACTTC CAGTGSSYEQYF
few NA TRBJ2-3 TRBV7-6 TGTGCCAGCAGCCCAGGGATCACAGATACGCAGTATTTT CASSPGITDTQYF
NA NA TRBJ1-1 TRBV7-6 TGTGCCAGCAGCTTGACGACCGCTTTGAACGCTGAAGCTTTCTTT CASSLTTALNAEAFF
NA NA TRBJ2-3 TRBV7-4 TGTGCCAGCAGCTTGGTGGTCGGACACTATACGCAGTATTTT CASSLVVGHYTQYF
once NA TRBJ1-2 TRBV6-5 TGTGCCAGCAGATCCCAGGGGAAGGGCTACACCTTC CASRSQGKGYTF
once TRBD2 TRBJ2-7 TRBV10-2 TGCGCCAGCAGTGAGTCTATAAGCGGGACCTACGAGCAGTACTTC CASSESISGTYEQYF
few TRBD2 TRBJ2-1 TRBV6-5 TGTGCCAGCAGACTGAGCGGGGGGGCGATAGTCAATGAGCAGTTCTTC CASRLSGGAIVNEQFF
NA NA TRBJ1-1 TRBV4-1 TGCGCCAGCAGCCACACATTCCAGGGTGTGGGAGCTTTCTTT CASSHTFQGVGAFF
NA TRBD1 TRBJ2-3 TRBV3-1 TGTGCCAGCACGACAGGGGACGGTACGCAGTATTTT CASTTGDGTQYF
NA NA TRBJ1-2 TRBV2 TGTGCCAGCAGTGTCCGGGCGTCGGTTCTTGATGGCTACACCTTC CASSVRASVLDGYTF
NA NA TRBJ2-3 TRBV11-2 TGTGCCAGCAGCTTTGTTGATACGCAGTATTTT CASSFVDTQYF
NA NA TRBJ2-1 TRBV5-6 TGTGCCAGCAGCTCCTCTCGGGACGTTGAGCAGTTCTTC CASSSSRDVEQFF
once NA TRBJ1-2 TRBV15 TGTGCCACCAGCAGAGACAGGGGTGGGAACTATGGCTACACCTTC CATSRDRGGNYGYTF
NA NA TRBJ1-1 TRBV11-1 TGTGCCAGCAGCTTAGCGATAACGTCGGGCACTGAAGCTTTCTTT CASSLAITSGTEAFF
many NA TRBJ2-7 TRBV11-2 TGTGCCAGCAGCCCACCGCCCTCCCAACCTTACGAGCAGTACTTC CASSPPPSQPYEQYF
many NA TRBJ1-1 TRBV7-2 TGTGCCAGCAGCGCAGCGTCTTTTTACAACACTGAAGCTTTCTTT CASSAASFYNTEAFF
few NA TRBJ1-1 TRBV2 TGTGCCAGCAGTGAATCAGGGGCGGATGGCGAAGCTTTCTTT CASSESGADGEAFF